The 15 T cell receptor beta chains presented below share a single source sample, sequenced in a study of regulatory T cells in long-lasting Graves disease. Time point given: newly diagnosed GD, antithyroid drugs for less than 3 months. The authors made the TCR library using RNA they extracted from PBMCs. Arm-PCR of CDR3 regions with iRepertoire HTBI primers generated TCR beta libraries. TCRdb processed the multiplex PCR reads anew with MiXCR; each CDR3 protein has one entry. The sample yields about 610,000 distinct CDR3 sequences, more than 15% seen once. This same sample was also taken into another study, of T cells in Graves' hyperthyroidism and ophthalmopathy.

Sequencing was performed on peripheral blood mononuclear cells (PBMCs), taken at new diagnosis, from a patient treated with antithyroid drugs. All receptors derive from a man between 18 and 35 years old with Graves disease.

J is TRBJ2-2 and V is TRBV30; no clear D. The CDR3 has 15 residues. Trimming removed 3 bases at V and 0 bases at J, with 11 bases between. CDR1 and CDR2 from the germline V gene are GTSNPN and SVGIG (reference sequence). The CDR3 is CAWRYAASNTGELFF. The CDR3 nucleotides are TGTGCCTGGAGGTATGCGGCTTCGAACACCGGGGAGCTGTTTTTT.

This clonotype was detected many times. The chain combines TRBV29-1 with TRBJ2-2; 7 bases match TRBD2. Trimming removed 6 bases from V and 4 bases from J; junction bases left unmatched: 11. Germline V gene sequence: CDR1 SQVTM, CDR2 ANQGSEA. The CDR3 is 15 residues long. The CDR3 sequence: CSVPKTWEGTGELFF. DNA of the CDR3: TGCAGCGTCCCCAAGACGTGGGAGGGCACCGGGGAGCTGTTTTTT.

Only one count was recorded for this clonotype. The CDR3 region is CASRARGADEKLFF. CDR3 nucleotide sequence: TGTGCCAGTAGGGCTCGGGGTGCGGATGAAAAACTGTTTTTT. The chain couples TRBV19 to TRBJ1-4, with D unclear. V was cut by 6 bases and J by 6 bases, with 14 bases left in between. Looked up from germline, CDR1 is LNHDA and CDR2 is SQIVND (reference sequence). CDR3 length equals 14 residues.

This rearrangement joins TRBV19 to TRBJ2-2, with 7 bases matching TRBD2. Germline CDR1 LNHDA, CDR2 SQIVND (reference sequence). Trimming removed 3 bases from V and 4 bases from J; junction bases left unmatched: 5. The CDR3 length is 15 residues. The CDR3: CASSISGIGTGELFF. CDR3 DNA: TGTGCCAGTAGTATCAGCGGGATTGGCACCGGGGAGCTGTTTTTT. Full variable domain (outside the CDR3, taken from reference TRBV19 and TRBJ2-2): DGGITQSPKYLFRKEGQNVTLSCEQNLNHDAMYWYRQDPGQGLRLIYYSQIVNDFQKGDIAEGYSVSREKKESFPLTVTSAQKNPTAFYLCASSISGIGTGELFFGEGSRLTVL.

In this sample, this clonotype turned up a few times. The chain has TRBV4-1 and TRBJ1-6, with TRBD1 as a possible D gene (5 bases). CDR1 MGHRA and CDR2 YSYEKL come from the germline V gene. The CDR3 is made up of 18 amino acids. With 0 bases removed from V and 6 bases from J, the gap between germline ends came to 18 bases. CDR3 DNA: TGCGCCAGCAGCCAAGATTCATTCGGGGGTTTATCTAATTCACCCCTCCACTTT. Protein: CASSQDSFGGLSNSPLHF.

This clonotype was recorded many times. The V gene is TRBV30, the J gene TRBJ1-2; D ambiguous. Trimming removed 8 bases at V and 1 base at J, with 14 bases between. Germline V CDR1 and CDR2: GTSNPN, SVGIG (reference sequence). The CDR3 is made up of 13 amino acids. The CDR3 coding sequence is TGTGCCGGTTACAGTAAGGTTAACTATGGCTACACCTTC. It specifies CAGYSKVNYGYTF.

This clonotype was recorded many times. V is TRBV20-1 and J is TRBJ2-7, with D perhaps given as TRBD1 or TRBD2 (5 bases each). The germline CDR1 and CDR2 sequences are DFQATT and SNEGSKA (reference sequence). V lost 3 bases, J lost 3 bases, and 12 bases lay in between. The CDR3 consists of 13 residues. The CDR3 region has the DNA TGCAGTGCTAGGGGACCACGGGACTACGAGCAGTACTTC. It is translated as CSARGPRDYEQYF.

There are many counts of this clonotype. The CDR3 coding sequence is TGTGCCAGCAGCCAAGAGTTTGGACAGGGGACAGATACGCAGTATTTT. Translation gives CASSQEFGQGTDTQYF. The V and J genes are TRBV3-1 and TRBJ2-3; the match to TRBD1 covers 9 bases. The length of the CDR3 is 16 residues. Trimming cost V 0 bases and J 3 bases; bases outside gene matches: 4. Germline V CDR1 and CDR2: LGHDT, YNNKEL (reference sequence).

This clonotype was detected many times. The V and J genes are TRBV7-3 and TRBJ1-1; 8 nucleotides agree with TRBD1. J was trimmed by 0 bases and V by 5 bases; bases with no gene match: 5. There are 15 residues in the CDR3. Germline V lookup: CDR1 SGHTA, CDR2 FQGTGA. The CDR3 sequence: CASSMAGGLNTEAFF. CDR3 sequence (DNA): TGTGCCAGCAGCATGGCAGGGGGCTTGAACACTGAAGCTTTCTTT.

The sample holds many counts of this clonotype. The chain combines TRBV30 with TRBJ1-3; no clear D. Between the trimmed V and J ends, which lost 7 bases and 0 bases, there was a span of 10 bases. Germline CDR1 and CDR2: GTSNPN and SVGIG (reference sequence). CDR3 size: 13 residues. The CDR3 loop reads CAFRLSSGNTIYF. The CDR3 nucleotides read TGTGCCTTTAGACTGTCCTCTGGAAACACCATATATTTT.

This clonotype turned up a few times. The chain recombines TRBV6-2 or TRBV6-3 with TRBJ2-7, with D possibly being TRBD2 (6 bases). CDR1 is MNHEY, CDR2 SVGEGT, per germline. The CDR3 sequence is 19 residues long. Trimming took 4 bases from V and 0 from J, leaving 25 bases between them. CDR3 sequence: CASSWSHRSRGESSYEQYF. CDR3 nucleotide sequence: TGTGCCAGCAGTTGGTCACACCGGTCTCGCGGGGAGAGCTCCTACGAGCAGTACTTC.

This clonotype was counted between two and nine times. This chain links TRBV3-1 with TRBJ2-1, with D maybe TRBD1 (7 bases). This CDR3 comprises 14 residues. V was clipped by 3 bases and J by 8 bases, with 14 bases between them. Germline loops: CDR1 LGHDT, CDR2 YNNKEL (reference sequence). The CDR3 spells CASSQAGGGDEQFF. The CDR3 DNA sequence: TGTGCCAGCAGCCAGGCAGGGGGAGGCGATGAGCAGTTCTTC.

This clonotype was seen many times. The chain uses TRBV6-1 and TRBJ2-6; D remains unclear. This CDR3 is built from 14 residues. The V and J ends lost 6 bases and 4 bases respectively, with 10 bases between them. Germline CDR1 reads MNHNS; CDR2 reads SASEGT. The CDR3 reads CASSLDGGANVLTF. The DNA for the CDR3 is TGTGCCAGCAGCCTGGATGGCGGGGCCAACGTCCTGACTTTC.

V gene TRBV7-3 combines with J gene TRBJ2-7; D remains unclear. Per the germline V gene, CDR1 is SGHTA and CDR2 is FQGTGA. The CDR3 length is 14 residues. V was pared by 0 bases and J by 7 bases, with 13 bases between. The CDR3: CASSLTFGDREQYF. CDR3 bases: TGTGCCAGCAGCTTAACGTTTGGGGATCGGGAGCAGTACTTC.

The genes are TRBV30 and TRBJ2-3; TRBD2 matches 8 bases. With 3 bases clipped from V and 0 bases from J, the junction kept 2 bases outside the gene matches. This CDR3 comprises 14 residues. CDR1 and CDR2 (germline): GTSNPN, SVGIG (reference sequence). The CDR3 nucleotides read TGTGCCTGGAGAACTAGCGGTAGCACAGATACGCAGTATTTT. It yields the protein CAWRTSGSTDTQYF. Looking up the rest from reference TRBV30 and TRBJ2-3 gives the full variable domain: SQTIHQWPATLVQPVGSPLSLECTVEGTSNPNLYWYRQAAGRGLQLLFYSVGIGQISSEVPQNLSASRPQDRQFILSSKKLLLSDSGFYLCAWRTSGSTDTQYFGPGTRLTVL.